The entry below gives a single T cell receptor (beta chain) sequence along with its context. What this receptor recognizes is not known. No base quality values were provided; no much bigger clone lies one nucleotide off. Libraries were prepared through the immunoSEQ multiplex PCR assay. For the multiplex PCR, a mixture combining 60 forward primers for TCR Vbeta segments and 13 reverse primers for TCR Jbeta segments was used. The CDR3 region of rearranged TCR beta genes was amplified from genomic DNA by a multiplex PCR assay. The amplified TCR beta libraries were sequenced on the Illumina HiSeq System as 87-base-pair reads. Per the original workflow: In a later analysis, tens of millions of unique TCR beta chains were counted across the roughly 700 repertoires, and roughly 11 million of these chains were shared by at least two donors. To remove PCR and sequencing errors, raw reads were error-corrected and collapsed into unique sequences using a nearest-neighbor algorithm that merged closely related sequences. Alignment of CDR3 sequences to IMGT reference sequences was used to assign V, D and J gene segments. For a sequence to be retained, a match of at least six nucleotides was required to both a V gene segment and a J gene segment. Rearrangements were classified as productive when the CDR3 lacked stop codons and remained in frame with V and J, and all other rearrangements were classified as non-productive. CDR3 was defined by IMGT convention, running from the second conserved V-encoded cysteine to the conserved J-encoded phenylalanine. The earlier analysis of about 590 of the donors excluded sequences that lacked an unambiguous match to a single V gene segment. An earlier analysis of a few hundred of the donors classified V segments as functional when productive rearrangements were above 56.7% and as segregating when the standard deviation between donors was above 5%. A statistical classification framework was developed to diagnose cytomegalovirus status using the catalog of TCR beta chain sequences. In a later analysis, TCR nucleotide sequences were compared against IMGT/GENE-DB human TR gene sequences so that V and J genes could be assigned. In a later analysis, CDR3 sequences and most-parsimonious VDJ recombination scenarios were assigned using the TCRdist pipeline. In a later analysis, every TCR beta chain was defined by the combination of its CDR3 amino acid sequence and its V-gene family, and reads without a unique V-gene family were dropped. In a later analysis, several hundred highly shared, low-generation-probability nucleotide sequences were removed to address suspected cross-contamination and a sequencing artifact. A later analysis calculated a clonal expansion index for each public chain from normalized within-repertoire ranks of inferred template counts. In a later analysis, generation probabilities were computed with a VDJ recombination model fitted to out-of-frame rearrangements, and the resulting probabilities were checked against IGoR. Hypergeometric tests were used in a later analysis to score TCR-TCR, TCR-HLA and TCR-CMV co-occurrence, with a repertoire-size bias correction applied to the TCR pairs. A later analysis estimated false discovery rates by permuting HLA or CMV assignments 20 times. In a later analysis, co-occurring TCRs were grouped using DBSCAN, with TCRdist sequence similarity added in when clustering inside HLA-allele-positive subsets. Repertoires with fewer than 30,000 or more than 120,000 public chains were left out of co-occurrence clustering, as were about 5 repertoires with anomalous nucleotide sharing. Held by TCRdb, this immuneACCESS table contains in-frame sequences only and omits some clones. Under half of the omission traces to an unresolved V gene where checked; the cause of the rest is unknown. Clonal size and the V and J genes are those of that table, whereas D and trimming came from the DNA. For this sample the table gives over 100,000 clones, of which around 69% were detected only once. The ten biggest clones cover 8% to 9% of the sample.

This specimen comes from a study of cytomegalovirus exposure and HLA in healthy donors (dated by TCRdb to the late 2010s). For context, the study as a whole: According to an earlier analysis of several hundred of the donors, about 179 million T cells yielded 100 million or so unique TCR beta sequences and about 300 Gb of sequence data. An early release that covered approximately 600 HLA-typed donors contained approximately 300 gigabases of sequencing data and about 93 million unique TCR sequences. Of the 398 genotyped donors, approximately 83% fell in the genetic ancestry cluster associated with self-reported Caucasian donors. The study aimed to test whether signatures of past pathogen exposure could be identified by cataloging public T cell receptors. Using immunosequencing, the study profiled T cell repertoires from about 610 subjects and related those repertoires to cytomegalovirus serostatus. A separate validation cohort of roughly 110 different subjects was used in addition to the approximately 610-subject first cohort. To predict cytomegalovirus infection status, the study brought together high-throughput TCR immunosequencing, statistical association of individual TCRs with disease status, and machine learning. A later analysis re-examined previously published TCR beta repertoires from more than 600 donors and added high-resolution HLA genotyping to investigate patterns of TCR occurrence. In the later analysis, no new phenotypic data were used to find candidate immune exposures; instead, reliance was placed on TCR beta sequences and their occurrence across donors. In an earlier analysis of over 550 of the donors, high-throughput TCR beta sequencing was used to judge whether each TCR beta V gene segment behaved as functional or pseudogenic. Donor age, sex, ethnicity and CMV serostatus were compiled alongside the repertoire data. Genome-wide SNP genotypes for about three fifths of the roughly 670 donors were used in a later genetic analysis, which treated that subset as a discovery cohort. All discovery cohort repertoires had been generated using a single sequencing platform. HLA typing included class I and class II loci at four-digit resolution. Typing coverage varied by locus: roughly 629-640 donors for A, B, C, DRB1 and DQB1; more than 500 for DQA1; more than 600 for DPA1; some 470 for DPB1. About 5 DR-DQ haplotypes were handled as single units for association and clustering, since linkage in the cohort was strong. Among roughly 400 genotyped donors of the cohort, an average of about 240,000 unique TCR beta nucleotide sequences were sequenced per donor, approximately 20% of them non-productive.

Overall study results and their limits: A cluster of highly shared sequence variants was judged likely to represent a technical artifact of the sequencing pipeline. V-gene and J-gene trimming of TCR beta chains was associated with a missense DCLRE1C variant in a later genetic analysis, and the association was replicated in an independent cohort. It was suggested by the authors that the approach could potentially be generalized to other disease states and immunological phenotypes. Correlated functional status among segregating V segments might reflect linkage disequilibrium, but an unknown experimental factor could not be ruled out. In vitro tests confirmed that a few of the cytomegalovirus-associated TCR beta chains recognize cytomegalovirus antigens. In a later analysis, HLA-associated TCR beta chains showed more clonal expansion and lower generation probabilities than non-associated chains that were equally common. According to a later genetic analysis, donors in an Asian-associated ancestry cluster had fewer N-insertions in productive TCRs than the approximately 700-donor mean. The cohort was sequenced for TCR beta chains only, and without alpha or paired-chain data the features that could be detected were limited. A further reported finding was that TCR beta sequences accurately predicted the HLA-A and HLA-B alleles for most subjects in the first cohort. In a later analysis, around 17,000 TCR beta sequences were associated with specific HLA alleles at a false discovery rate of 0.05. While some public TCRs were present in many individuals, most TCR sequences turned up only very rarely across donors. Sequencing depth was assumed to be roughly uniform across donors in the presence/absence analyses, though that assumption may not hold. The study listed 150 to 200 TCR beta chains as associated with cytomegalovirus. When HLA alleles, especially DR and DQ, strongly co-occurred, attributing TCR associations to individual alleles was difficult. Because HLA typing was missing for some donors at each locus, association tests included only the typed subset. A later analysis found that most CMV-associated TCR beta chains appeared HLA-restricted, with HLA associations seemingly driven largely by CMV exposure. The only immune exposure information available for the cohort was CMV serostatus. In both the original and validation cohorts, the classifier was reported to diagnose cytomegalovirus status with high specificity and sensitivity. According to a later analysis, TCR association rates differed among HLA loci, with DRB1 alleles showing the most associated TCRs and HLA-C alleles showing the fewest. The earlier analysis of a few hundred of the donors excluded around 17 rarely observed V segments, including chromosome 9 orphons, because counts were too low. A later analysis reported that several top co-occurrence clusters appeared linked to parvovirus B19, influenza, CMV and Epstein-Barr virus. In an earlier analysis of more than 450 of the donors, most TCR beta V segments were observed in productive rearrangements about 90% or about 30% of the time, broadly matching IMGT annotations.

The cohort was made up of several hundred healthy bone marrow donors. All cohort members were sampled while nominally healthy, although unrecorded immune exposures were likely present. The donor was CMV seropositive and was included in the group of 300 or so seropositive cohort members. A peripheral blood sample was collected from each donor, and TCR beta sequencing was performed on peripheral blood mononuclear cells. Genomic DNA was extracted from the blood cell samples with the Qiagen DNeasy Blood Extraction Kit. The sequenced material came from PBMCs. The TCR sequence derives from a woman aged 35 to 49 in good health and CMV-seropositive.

The bases read TGTGCCAGCAGTGAGAGGGGCGGGGGTAATGAAAAACTGTTTTTT. Its protein is CASSERGGGNEKLFF. The receptor chain draws on TRBV6-1 and TRBJ1-4, with TRBD1 tentatively as D gene (5 bases match). The CDR3 sequence holds 15 residues, the cysteine and phenylalanine included. Solely the CDR3 DNA is kept, with 45 bases framed from the first base. CDR1 and CDR2 are drawn from the germline V gene: MNHNS, SASEGT. V loses 3 bases, J loses 4 bases, and the germline ends lie 12 bases apart.